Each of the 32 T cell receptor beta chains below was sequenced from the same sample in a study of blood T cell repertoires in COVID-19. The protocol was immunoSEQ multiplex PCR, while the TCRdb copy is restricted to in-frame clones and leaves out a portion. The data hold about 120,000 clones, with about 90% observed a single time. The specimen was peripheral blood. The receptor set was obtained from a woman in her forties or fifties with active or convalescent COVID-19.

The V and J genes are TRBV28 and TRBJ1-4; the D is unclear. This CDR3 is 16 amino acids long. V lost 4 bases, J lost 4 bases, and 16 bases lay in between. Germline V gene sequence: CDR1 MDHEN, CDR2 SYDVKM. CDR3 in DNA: TGTGCCAGCAGTTCACCGAGGGTAGAGGGTAATGAAAAACTGTTTTTT. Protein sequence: CASSSPRVEGNEKLFF.

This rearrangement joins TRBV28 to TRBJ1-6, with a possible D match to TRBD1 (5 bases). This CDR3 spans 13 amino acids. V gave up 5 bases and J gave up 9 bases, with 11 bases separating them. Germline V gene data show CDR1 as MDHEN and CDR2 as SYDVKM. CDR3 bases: TGTGCCAGCAGTGATATCGGGGGTTCACCCCTCCACTTT. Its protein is CASSDIGGSPLHF.

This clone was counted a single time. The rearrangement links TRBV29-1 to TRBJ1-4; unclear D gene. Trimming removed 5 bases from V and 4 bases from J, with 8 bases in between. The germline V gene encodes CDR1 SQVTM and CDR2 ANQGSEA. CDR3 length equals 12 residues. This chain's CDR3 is CSVSSVNEKLFF. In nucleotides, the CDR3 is TGCAGCGTTTCTTCCGTTAATGAAAAACTGTTTTTT.

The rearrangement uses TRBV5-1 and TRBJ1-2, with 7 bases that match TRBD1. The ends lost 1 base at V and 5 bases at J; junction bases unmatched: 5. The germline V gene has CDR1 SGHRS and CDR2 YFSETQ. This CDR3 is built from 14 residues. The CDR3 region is CASSLSGTEYGYTF. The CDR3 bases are TGCGCCAGCAGCTTGTCGGGGACAGAATATGGCTACACCTTC.

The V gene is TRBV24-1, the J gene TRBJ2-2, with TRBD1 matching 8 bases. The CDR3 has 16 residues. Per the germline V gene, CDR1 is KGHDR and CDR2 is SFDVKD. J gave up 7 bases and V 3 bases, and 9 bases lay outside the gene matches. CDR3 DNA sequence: TGTGCCACCAGTGATGCCCCCCAGGGGGCGTTCGGGGAGCTGTTTTTT. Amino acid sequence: CATSDAPQGAFGELFF.

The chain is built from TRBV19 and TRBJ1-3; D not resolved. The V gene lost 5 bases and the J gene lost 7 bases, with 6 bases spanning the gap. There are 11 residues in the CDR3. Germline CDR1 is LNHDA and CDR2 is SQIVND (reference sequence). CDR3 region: CASSLRNTIYF. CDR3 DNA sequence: TGTGCCAGTAGTCTGCGGAACACCATATATTTT.

CDR3 loop: CASSRISGRGIYEQYF. CDR3 DNA: TGTGCCAGCAGCAGAATTAGCGGGAGGGGTATATACGAGCAGTACTTC. The chain uses TRBV5-5 and TRBJ2-7; 11 bases are a match to TRBD2. Losses at the gene ends were 4 bases for V and 4 bases for J; bases not matched to a gene: 10. This CDR3 region has 16 residues. From germline, CDR1 is SGHKS and CDR2 YYEKEE (reference sequence).

The CDR3 DNA is TGTGCCAGCAGCGAGGGAGTGTGGAATGAGCAGTTCTTC. Translated, it gives CASSEGVWNEQFF. This chain connects TRBV9 to TRBJ2-1; maybe TRBD2 (5 bases). Trimming removed 3 bases from V and 7 bases from J, with 11 bases in between. CDR1 and CDR2 from the germline V gene are SGDLS and YYNGEE. This CDR3 comprises 13 residues.

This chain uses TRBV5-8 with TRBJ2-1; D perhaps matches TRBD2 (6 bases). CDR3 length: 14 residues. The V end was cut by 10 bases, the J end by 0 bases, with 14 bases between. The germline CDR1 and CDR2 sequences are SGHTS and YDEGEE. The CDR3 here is CAHNSGSSYNEQFF. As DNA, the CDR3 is TGTGCCCATAATAGCGGAAGCTCCTACAATGAGCAGTTCTTC.

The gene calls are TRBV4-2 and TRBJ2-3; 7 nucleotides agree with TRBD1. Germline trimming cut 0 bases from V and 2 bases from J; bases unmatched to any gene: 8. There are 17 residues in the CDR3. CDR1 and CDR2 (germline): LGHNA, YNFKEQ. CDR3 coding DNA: TGTGCCAGCAGCCAAGACCCGGGACAGACTCCCACAGATACGCAGTATTTT. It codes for CASSQDPGQTPTDTQYF.

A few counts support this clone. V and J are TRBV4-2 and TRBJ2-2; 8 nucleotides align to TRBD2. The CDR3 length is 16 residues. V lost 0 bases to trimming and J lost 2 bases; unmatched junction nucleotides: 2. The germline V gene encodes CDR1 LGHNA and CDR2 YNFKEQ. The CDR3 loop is CASSQETSGNTGELFF. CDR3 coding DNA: TGTGCCAGCAGCCAAGAAACTAGCGGCAACACCGGGGAGCTGTTTTTT.

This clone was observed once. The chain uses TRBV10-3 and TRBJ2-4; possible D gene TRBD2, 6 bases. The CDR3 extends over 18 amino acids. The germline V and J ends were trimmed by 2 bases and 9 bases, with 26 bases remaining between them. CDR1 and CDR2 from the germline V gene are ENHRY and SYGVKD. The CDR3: CAISELNSGGNLGGIQYF. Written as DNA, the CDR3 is TGTGCCATCAGTGAGCTTAACTCGGGCGGGAATCTTGGAGGCATTCAGTACTTC.

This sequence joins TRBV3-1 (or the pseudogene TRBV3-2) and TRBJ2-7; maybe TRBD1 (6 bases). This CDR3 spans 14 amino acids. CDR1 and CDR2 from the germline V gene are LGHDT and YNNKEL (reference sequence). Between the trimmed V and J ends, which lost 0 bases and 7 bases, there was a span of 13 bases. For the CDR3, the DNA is TGTGCCAGCAGCCAAGATAGTATGAGGGGGGAGCAGTACTTC. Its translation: CASSQDSMRGEQYF.

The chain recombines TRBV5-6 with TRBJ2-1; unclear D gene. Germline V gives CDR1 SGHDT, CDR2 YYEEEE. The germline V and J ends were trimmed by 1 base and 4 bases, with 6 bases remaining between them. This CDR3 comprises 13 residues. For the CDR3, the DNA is TGTGCCAGCAGCTTGTACTGGTACAATGAGCAGTTCTTC. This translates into CASSLYWYNEQFF.

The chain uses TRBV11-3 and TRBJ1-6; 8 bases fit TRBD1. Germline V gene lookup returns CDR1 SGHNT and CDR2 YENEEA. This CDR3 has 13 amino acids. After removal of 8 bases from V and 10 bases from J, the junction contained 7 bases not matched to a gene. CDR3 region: CASGQTGESPLHF. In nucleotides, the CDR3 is TGTGCCAGCGGTCAGACAGGGGAATCACCCCTCCACTTT.

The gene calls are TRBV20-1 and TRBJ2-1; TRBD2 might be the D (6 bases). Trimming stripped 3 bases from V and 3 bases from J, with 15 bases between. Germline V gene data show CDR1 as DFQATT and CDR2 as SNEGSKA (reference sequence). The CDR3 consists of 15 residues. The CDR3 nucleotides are TGCAGTGCTAGTCGTGGGGATAGCGGCTACAATGAGCAGTTCTTC. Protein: CSASRGDSGYNEQFF.

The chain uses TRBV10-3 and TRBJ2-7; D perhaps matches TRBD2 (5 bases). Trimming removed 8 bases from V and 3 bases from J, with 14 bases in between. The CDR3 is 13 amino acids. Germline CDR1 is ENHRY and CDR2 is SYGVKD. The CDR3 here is CAIRLGRGYEQYF. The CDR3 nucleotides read TGTGCCATCCGCCTGGGCCGGGGCTACGAGCAGTACTTC.

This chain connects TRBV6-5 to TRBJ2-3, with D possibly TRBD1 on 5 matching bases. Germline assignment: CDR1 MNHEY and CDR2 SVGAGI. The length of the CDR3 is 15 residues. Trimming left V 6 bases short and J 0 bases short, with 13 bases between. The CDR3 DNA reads TGTGCCAGCAGGTCTCTAAGGGGAAGCACAGATACGCAGTATTTT. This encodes CASRSLRGSTDTQYF.

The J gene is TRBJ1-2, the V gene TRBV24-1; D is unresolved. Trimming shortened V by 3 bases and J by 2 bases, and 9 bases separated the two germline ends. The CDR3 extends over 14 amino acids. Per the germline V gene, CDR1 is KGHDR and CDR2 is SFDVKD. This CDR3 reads CATSDPTLNYGYTF. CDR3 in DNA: TGTGCCACCAGTGATCCGACACTGAACTATGGCTACACCTTC.

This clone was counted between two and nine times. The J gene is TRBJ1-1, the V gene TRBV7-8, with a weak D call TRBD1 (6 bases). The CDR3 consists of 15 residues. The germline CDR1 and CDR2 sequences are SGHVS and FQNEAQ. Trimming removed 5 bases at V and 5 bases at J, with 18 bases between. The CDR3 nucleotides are TGTGCCAGCAGCGCGTACAGGGCGGGCGGAACTGAAGCTTTCTTT. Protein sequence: CASSAYRAGGTEAFF.

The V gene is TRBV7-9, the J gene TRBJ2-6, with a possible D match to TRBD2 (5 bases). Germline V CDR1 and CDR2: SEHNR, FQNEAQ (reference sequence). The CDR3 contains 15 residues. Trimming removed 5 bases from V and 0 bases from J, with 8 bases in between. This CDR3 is CASSLRGSGANVLTF. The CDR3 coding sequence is TGTGCCAGCAGCCTACGGGGCTCTGGGGCCAACGTCCTGACTTTC. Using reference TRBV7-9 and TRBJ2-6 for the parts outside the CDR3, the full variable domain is DTGVSQNPRHKITKRGQNVTFRCDPISEHNRLYWYRQTLGQGPEFLTYFQNEAQLEKSRLLSDRFSAERPKGSFSTLEIQRTEQGDSAMYLCASSLRGSGANVLTFGAGSRLTVL.

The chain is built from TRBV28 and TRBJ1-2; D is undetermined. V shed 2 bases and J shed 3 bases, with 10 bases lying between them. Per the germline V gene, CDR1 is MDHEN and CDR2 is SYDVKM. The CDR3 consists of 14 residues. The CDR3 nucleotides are TGTGCCAGCAGTTTAGGGCAGAACCACTATGGCTACACCTTC. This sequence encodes CASSLGQNHYGYTF.

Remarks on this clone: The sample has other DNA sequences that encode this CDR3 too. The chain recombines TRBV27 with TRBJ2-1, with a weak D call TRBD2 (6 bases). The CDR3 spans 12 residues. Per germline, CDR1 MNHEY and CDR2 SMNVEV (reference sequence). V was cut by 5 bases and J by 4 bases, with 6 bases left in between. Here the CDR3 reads CASSGGYNEQFF. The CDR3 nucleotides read TGTGCCAGCAGTGGGGGGTACAATGAGCAGTTCTTC.

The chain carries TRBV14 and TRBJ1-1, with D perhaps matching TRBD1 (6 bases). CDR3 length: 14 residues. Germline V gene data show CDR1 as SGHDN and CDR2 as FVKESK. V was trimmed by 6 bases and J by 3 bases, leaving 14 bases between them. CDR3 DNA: TGTGCCAGCAGGAAGGGGGAAGGCGACACTGAAGCTTTCTTT. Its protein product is CASRKGEGDTEAFF. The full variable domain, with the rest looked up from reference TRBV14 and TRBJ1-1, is EAGVTQFPSHSVIEKGQTVTLRCDPISGHDNLYWYRRVMGKEIKFLLHFVKESKQDESGMPNNRFLAERTGGTYSTLKVQPAELEDSGVYFCASRKGEGDTEAFFGQGTRLTVV.

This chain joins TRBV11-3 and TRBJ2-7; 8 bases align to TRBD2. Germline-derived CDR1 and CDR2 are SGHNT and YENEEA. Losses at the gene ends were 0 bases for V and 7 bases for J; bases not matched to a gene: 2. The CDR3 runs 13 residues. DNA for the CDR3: TGTGCCAGCAGCTTAGAGCCGGGGGGGGAGCAGTACTTC. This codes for CASSLEPGGEQYF.

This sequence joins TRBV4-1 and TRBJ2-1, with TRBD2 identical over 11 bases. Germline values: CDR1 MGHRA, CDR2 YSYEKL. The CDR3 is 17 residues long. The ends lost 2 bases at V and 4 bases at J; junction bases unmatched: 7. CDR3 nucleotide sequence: TGCGCCAGCAGCCAATCAAGTAGCGGGAGGGGGTACAATGAGCAGTTCTTC. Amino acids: CASSQSSSGRGYNEQFF.

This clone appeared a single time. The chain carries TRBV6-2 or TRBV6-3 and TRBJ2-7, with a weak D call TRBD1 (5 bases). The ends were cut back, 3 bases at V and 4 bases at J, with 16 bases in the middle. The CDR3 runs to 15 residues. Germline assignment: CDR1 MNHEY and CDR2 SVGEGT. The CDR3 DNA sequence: TGTGCCAGCAGTTATGGGGCTATAAAACCTTACGAGCAGTACTTC. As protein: CASSYGAIKPYEQYF.

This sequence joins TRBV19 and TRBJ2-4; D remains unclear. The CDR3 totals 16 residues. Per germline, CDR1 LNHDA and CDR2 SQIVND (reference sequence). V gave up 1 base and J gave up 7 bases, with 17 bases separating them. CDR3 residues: CASSIGQNLLLNIQYF. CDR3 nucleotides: TGTGCCAGTAGTATAGGTCAGAATCTTCTCCTTAACATTCAGTACTTC.

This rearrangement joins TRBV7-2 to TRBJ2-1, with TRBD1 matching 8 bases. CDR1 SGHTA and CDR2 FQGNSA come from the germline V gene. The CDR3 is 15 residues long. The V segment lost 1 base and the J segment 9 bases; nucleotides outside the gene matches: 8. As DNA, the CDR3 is TGTGCCAGCAGCTTAGGGCAGGGGGCGCAGGGTGAGCAGTTCTTC. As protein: CASSLGQGAQGEQFF.

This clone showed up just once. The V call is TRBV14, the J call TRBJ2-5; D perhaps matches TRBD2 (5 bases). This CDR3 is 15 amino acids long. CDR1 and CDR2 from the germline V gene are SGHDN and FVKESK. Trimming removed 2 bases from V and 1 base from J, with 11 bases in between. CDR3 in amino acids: CASSQYRDFQETQYF. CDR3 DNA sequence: TGTGCCAGCAGCCAATACCGGGATTTCCAAGAGACCCAGTACTTC. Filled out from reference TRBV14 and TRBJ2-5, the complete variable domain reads EAGVTQFPSHSVIEKGQTVTLRCDPISGHDNLYWYRRVMGKEIKFLLHFVKESKQDESGMPNNRFLAERTGGTYSTLKVQPAELEDSGVYFCASSQYRDFQETQYFGPGTRLLVL.

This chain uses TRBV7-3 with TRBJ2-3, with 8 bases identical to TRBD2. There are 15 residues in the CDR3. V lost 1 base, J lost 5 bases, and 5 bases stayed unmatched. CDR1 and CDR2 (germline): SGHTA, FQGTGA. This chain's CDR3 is CASSLRAGALDTQYF. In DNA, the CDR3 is TGTGCCAGCAGCTTAAGAGCGGGAGCGTTAGATACGCAGTATTTT. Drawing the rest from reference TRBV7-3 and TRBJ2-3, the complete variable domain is GAGVSQTPSNKVTEKGKYVELRCDPISGHTALYWYRQSLGQGPEFLIYFQGTGAADDSGLPNDRFFAVRPEGSVSTLKIQRTERGDSAVYLCASSLRAGALDTQYFGPGTRLTVL.

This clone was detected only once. CDR3: CASSAPGQGDLAKNIQYF. Written as DNA, the CDR3 is TGTGCCAGCAGCGCTCCGGGACAGGGGGACTTGGCCAAAAACATTCAGTACTTC. The chain carries TRBV5-6 and TRBJ2-4; 11 bases fit TRBD1. V dropped 4 bases and J dropped 1; count of bases not matched to a gene: 10. Germline lookup yields CDR1 SGHDT and CDR2 YYEEEE. The CDR3 is 18 amino acids.